This passage covers 4 T cell receptor beta chains from one sample sequenced in a study of blood T cell repertoires in COVID-19. Clones were read by immunoSEQ multiplex PCR, and TCRdb kept only the in-frame ones, dropping some. Of 150,000 to 200,000 clones in the sample, 65% to 90% were seen once. The sequenced material came from peripheral blood. These receptors were taken from a man in his 60s with acute or convalescent COVID-19.

The chain joins TRBV19 to TRBJ1-5, with no clear D. The CDR3 length is 13 residues. V gave up 5 bases and J gave up 9 bases, with 14 bases separating them. Germline lookup yields CDR1 LNHDA and CDR2 SQIVND (reference sequence). DNA of the CDR3: TGTGCCAGTAGTCCCCTCGACACTTTGCCCCAGCATTTT. As protein: CASSPLDTLPQHF.

The chain employs TRBV2 and TRBJ2-7; TRBD1 agrees at 10 bases. Germline V lookup: CDR1 SNHLY, CDR2 FYNNEI. The V segment lost 6 bases and the J segment 7 bases; nucleotides outside the gene matches: 9. The CDR3 contains 14 residues. The CDR3 reads CASRGQGSSREQYF. Here the CDR3 DNA reads TGTGCCAGCAGGGGACAGGGGTCTTCCAGAGAGCAGTACTTC.

This clone was found once. The chain couples TRBV28 to TRBJ2-2, with a tentative D call TRBD2 (7 bases). The CDR3 loop spans 15 amino acids. The V and J ends lost 9 bases and 0 bases respectively, with 14 bases between them. Germline loops: CDR1 MDHEN, CDR2 SYDVKM. The DNA for the CDR3 is TGTGCCAGTATAAGGGGGGGTGCGAACACCGGGGAGCTGTTTTTT. It specifies CASIRGGANTGELFF.

This chain connects TRBV2 to TRBJ1-5; a weak D match, TRBD1 (6 bases). CDR3 size: 14 residues. V was trimmed by 3 bases and J by 7 bases, leaving 13 bases between them. Germline lookup yields CDR1 SNHLY and CDR2 FYNNEI. The CDR3 spells CASSEGANGQPQHF. CDR3 coding DNA: TGTGCCAGCAGTGAGGGGGCGAACGGGCAGCCCCAGCATTTT.